The entry that follows covers one T cell receptor beta chain sequence. The data were obtained in a study of blood T cell repertoires in COVID-19. Study overall: Both acute and convalescent COVID-19 samples were obtained from the United States, Italy and Spain. In each case, the material was cDNA or gDNA derived from T cells, B-cell-depleted T cells, or PBMCs.

The CDR3 runs 12 residues. CDR1 MNHNS and CDR2 SASEGT come from the germline V gene. V was pared by 2 bases and J by 5 bases, with 4 bases between. Authors' processing steps: Estimates of nucleated cell counts were drawn from the amplification of reference gene primers. Using immunoSEQ multiplex PCR, the repertoire was profiled, and TCRdb retains in-frame clones only, with some absent. For V, J and clone size, that table is used; D and trimming come from the DNA. The data hold some 120,000 clones, with roughly nine tenths observed a single time. Sequencing was done on a sample of peripheral blood. The source is a middle-aged man with active COVID-19. V gene TRBV6-1 combines with J gene TRBJ1-5, with D hard to call. The CDR3 loop reads CASSENYQPQHF. CDR3 in DNA: TGTGCCAGCAGTGAAAACTATCAGCCCCAGCATTTT.